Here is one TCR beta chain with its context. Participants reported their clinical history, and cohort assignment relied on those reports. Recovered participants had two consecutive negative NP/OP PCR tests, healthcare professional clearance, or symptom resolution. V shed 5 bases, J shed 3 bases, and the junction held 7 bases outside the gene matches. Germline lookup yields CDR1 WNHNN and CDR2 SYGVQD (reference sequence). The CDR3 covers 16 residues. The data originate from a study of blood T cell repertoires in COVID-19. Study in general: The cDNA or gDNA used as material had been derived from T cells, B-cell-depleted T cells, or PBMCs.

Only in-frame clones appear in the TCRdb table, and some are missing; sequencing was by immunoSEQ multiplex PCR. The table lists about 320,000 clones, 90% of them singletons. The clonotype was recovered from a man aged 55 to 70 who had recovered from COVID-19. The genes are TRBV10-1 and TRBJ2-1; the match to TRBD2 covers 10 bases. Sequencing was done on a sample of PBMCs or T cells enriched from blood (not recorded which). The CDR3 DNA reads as TGCGCCAGCAGTAAAGGACTAGCGGATCACTACAATGAGCAGTTCTTC. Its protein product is CASSKGLADHYNEQFF.